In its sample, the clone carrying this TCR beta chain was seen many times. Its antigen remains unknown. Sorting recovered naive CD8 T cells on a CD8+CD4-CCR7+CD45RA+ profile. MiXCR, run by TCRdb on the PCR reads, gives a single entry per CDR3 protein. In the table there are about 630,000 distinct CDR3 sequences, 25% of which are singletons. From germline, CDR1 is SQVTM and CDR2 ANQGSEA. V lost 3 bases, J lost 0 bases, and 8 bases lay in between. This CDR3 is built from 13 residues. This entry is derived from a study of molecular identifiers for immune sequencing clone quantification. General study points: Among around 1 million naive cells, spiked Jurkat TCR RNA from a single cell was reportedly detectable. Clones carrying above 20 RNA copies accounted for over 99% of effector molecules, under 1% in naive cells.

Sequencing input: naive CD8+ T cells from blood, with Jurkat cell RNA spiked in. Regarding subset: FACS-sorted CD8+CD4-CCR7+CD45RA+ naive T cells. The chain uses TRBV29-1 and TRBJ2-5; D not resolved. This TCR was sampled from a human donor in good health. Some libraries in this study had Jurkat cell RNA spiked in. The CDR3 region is CSVDVRNQETQYF. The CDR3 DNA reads TGCAGCGTTGATGTCCGGAACCAAGAGACCCAGTACTTC.